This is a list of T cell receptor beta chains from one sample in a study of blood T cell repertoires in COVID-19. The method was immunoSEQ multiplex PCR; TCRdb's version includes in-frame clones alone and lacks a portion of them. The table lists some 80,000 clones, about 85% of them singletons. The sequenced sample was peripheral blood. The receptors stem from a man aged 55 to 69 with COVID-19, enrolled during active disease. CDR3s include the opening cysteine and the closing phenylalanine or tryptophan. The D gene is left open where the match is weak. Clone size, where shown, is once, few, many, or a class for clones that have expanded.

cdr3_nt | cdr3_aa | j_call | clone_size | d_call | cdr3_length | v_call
TGTGCCAGCAGCGTTCACGGTGATAGTGGTGAAGCTTTCTTT | CASSVHGDSGEAFF | TRBJ1-1 | NA | NA | 14 | TRBV9
TGCGCCAGCAGCCAAGATGGGACGGAGGAGGGCGGGGGGCCTACCTACGAGCAGTACTTC | CASSQDGTEEGGGPTYEQYF | TRBJ2-7 | NA | TRBD2 | 20 | TRBV4-1
TGTGCCAGCAGTTTGGCCACAGGGAGTATCGGGGAGCTGTTTTTT | CASSLATGSIGELFF | TRBJ2-2 | NA | NA | 15 | TRBV28
TGTGCCAGCAGCCTCTCGGGCCTAGCGGCCACATTT | CASSLSGLAATF | TRBJ2-3 | NA | TRBD2 | 12 | TRBV3-1/TRBV3-2
TGTGCCAGCAGAACCGGGACAGGGGGCGTTTACGAGCAGTACTTC | CASRTGTGGVYEQYF | TRBJ2-7 | NA | TRBD1 | 15 | TRBV6-5
TGTGCCAGCTCACCAGACCAGGGGGCCGGGTATGGCTACACCTTC | CASSPDQGAGYGYTF | TRBJ1-2 | NA | TRBD1 | 15 | TRBV18
TGTGCCAGCAGCCTCGAGCGGGGGCCGTACAATGAGCAGTTCTTC | CASSLERGPYNEQFF | TRBJ2-1 | NA | TRBD2 | 15 | TRBV7-2
TGCGCCAGCAGCTTGGACGGGGAGCAGTACTTC | CASSLDGEQYF | TRBJ2-7 | NA | NA | 11 | TRBV5-1
TGTGCCAGCAGTTACGCTAGCGGGGGGCCAGATACGCAGTATTTT | CASSYASGGPDTQYF | TRBJ2-3 | NA | TRBD2 | 15 | TRBV6-2/TRBV6-3
TGTGCCAGCAGCGTATCACCGGGACAGGGCTATGGCTACACCTTC | CASSVSPGQGYGYTF | TRBJ1-2 | few | TRBD1 | 15 | TRBV9
TGTGCCAGCAGCCACACAGCTAACTATGGCTACACCTTC | CASSHTANYGYTF | TRBJ1-2 | NA | NA | 13 | TRBV11-2
TGTGCCAGCAGCCAAGGCGGGACAGGGCGCGAGCAGTACTTC | CASSQGGTGREQYF | TRBJ2-7 | NA | TRBD1 | 14 | TRBV3-1/TRBV3-2
TGTGCCACCAGCAGAGATCTAGGGGAAGGAAACACCATATATTTT | CATSRDLGEGNTIYF | TRBJ1-3 | once | NA | 15 | TRBV15
TGTGCCAGCAGCTCGGGACAGGGGGCAGGTGGCTACACCTTC | CASSSGQGAGGYTF | TRBJ1-2 | NA | TRBD1 | 14 | TRBV7-9
TGTGCCAGCAGTAAACAGGGGGCAGGAGAAAAACTGTTTTTT | CASSKQGAGEKLFF | TRBJ1-4 | NA | TRBD1 | 14 | TRBV2
TGTGCCTCCAACCGAGCCCCCTACAATGAGCAGTTCTTC | CASNRAPYNEQFF | TRBJ2-1 | NA | NA | 13 | TRBV12-3/TRBV12-4
TGTGCCAGCACACTGACTAGCGGGGATACGCAGTATTTT | CASTLTSGDTQYF | TRBJ2-3 | NA | TRBD2 | 13 | TRBV9
TGTGCCAGCAGTGAAACCTTGGAGTCCGGCTCCTACAATGAGCAGTTCTTC | CASSETLESGSYNEQFF | TRBJ2-1 | NA | NA | 17 | TRBV6-1
TGCGCCAGCAGTCCGGGACAGGGGGTACTTGTTCCCAAAAGGATCTCTGGAAACACCATATATTTT | CASSPGQGVLVPKRISGNTIYF | TRBJ1-3 | NA | TRBD1 | 22 | TRBV23-1
TGTGCCAGCTATGGCAAACACAATGAGCAGTTCTTC | CASYGKHNEQFF | TRBJ2-1 | NA | NA | 12 | TRBV28
TGTGCCACCAGCAGAGATGGTTATGGACTAGCGGGTAATGAGCAGTTCTTC | CATSRDGYGLAGNEQFF | TRBJ2-1 | NA | TRBD2 | 17 | TRBV15
TGTGCCAGCAGCTTAGTCGGTCCCCTGGCGGGGGGGCCGAATGAGCAGTTCTTC | CASSLVGPLAGGPNEQFF | TRBJ2-1 | few | TRBD2 | 18 | TRBV7-6
TGTGCCACCAGTGACCCCCAGGGGGCAAATCAGCCCCAGCATTTT | CATSDPQGANQPQHF | TRBJ1-5 | NA | TRBD1 | 15 | TRBV24-1
TGTGCCAGCAGTGGGGGGGCTGGGAGAGGCTACACCTTC | CASSGGAGRGYTF | TRBJ1-2 | NA | NA | 13 | TRBV28
TGTGCCAGCAGCGCGACAGGGACCGGTGGCTACACCTTC | CASSATGTGGYTF | TRBJ1-2 | once | TRBD1 | 13 | TRBV6-5
TGTGCCAGCAGCCCTATGGGCAGGGCCAATCAGCCCCAGCATTTT | CASSPMGRANQPQHF | TRBJ1-5 | once | NA | 15 | TRBV5-5
TGTGCCAGTAGGCAGGCCAACTCTGGAAACACCATATATTTT | CASRQANSGNTIYF | TRBJ1-3 | NA | NA | 14 | TRBV19
TGTGCCAGCAGGAGTACTAACTATGGCTACACCTTC | CASRSTNYGYTF | TRBJ1-2 | NA | NA | 12 | TRBV28
TGTGCCAGCAGTGGCCAGGGGGATGGCTATGGCTACACCTTC | CASSGQGDGYGYTF | TRBJ1-2 | once | TRBD1 | 14 | TRBV25-1
TGTGCCAGCAGCCTTCCTGCGTCCAGGGGACAGGAAGAGCAGTACTTC | CASSLPASRGQEEQYF | TRBJ2-7 | NA | TRBD1 | 16 | TRBV3-1/TRBV3-2
TGTGCCAGCAGGTACCGGACAGGGGCTAACACCGGGGAGCTGTTTTTT | CASRYRTGANTGELFF | TRBJ2-2 | NA | TRBD1 | 16 | TRBV6-5
TGTGCCACCAGTGACACGGACACCGGGGAGCTGTTTTTT | CATSDTDTGELFF | TRBJ2-2 | NA | NA | 13 | TRBV24-1
TGTGCCAGCAATCGGCTTGGACTAGCGGGACCCTATTATTCCTACGAGCAGTACTTC | CASNRLGLAGPYYSYEQYF | TRBJ2-7 | NA | TRBD2 | 19 | TRBV6-4
TGTGCCAGCAGTACTCTAGCGGGAGTTACCTACGAGCAGTACTTC | CASSTLAGVTYEQYF | TRBJ2-7 | NA | TRBD2 | 15 | TRBV2
TGTGCCAGCAGCAAATCCGGGACAGGGGGCTTTTTCACAGATACGCAGTATTTT | CASSKSGTGGFFTDTQYF | TRBJ2-3 | NA | TRBD1 | 18 | TRBV5-4
TGCAGCGTTGAGGGCGGCGGGACCTTAGAGACCCAGTACTTC | CSVEGGGTLETQYF | TRBJ2-5 | few | NA | 14 | TRBV29-1
TGTGCCAGCAGCTTGTCCAGCTATAATTCACCCCTCCACTTT | CASSLSSYNSPLHF | TRBJ1-6 | NA | NA | 14 | TRBV5-5
TGTGCCAGCAGCCAAGGATATTCGGGAGAGGGTGAGCAGTTCTTC | CASSQGYSGEGEQFF | TRBJ2-1 | NA | NA | 15 | TRBV3-1/TRBV3-2
TGTGCCAGTAGTCGGGACTACTATTCGTCCGGGGAGCTGTTTTTT | CASSRDYYSSGELFF | TRBJ2-2 | once | TRBD2 | 15 | TRBV19
TGTGCCAGCAGCTTAGGGCGACTGGAGCTCCATGAGCAGTTCTTC | CASSLGRLELHEQFF | TRBJ2-1 | NA | NA | 15 | TRBV7-9
TGCAGCGCCGGGGGGACCCTGCAGGGCTCCTACGAGCAGTACTTC | CSAGGTLQGSYEQYF | TRBJ2-7 | NA | TRBD2 | 15 | TRBV29-1
TGTGCCAGTAGCCTGGACAGCCGCAGCTCCTATAATTCACCCCTCCACTTT | CASSLDSRSSYNSPLHF | TRBJ1-6 | NA | NA | 17 | TRBV19
TGCAGTGCTAGTAGGGACAGGGCCTCTGAAGCTTTCTTT | CSASRDRASEAFF | TRBJ1-1 | NA | TRBD1 | 13 | TRBV20-1
TGTGCCAGCGGGGGCTCCGGGTGGAATGAGCAGTTCTTC | CASGGSGWNEQFF | TRBJ2-1 | NA | NA | 13 | TRBV12-3/TRBV12-4
TGTGCCAGCAGCCCACAGGGAATCGGCACTGAAGCTTTCTTT | CASSPQGIGTEAFF | TRBJ1-1 | NA | NA | 14 | TRBV7-9
TGTGCCAGCAGCTTAACGGGGCTAGCGGGACGGTCAGATACGCAGTATTTT | CASSLTGLAGRSDTQYF | TRBJ2-3 | NA | TRBD2 | 17 | TRBV7-3
TGTGCCAGCAGCCCCTACGGGACTGGCTACGAGCAGTACTTC | CASSPYGTGYEQYF | TRBJ2-7 | once | NA | 14 | TRBV7-3
TGTGCCCCCCCCGAGTCGATGAGCAATCAGCCCCAGCATTTT | CAPPESMSNQPQHF | TRBJ1-5 | NA | NA | 14 | TRBV5-3
TGTGCCAGCAGCTTAATGGGACTAGCGGGGAACAATGAGCAGTTCTTC | CASSLMGLAGNNEQFF | TRBJ2-1 | NA | TRBD2 | 16 | TRBV7-3
TGTGCCAGCAGTTCGAGCCTGGCGGGTCAGCCCCAGCATTTT | CASSSSLAGQPQHF | TRBJ1-5 | NA | NA | 14 | TRBV2
TGTGCCAGCAGCGTCTCTAGCGGGAGGCCCAATGAGCAGTTCTTC | CASSVSSGRPNEQFF | TRBJ2-1 | NA | TRBD2 | 15 | TRBV9
TGCGCCAGCAGTGAGTCGAGTGGACTTTACAATGAGCAGTTCTTC | CASSESSGLYNEQFF | TRBJ2-1 | NA | NA | 15 | TRBV10-1
TGTGCCAGCAGCCAGACACAGGGGTTGGGCACTGAAGCTTTCTTT | CASSQTQGLGTEAFF | TRBJ1-1 | NA | TRBD1 | 15 | TRBV3-1/TRBV3-2
TGTGCCAGCAGTTTCACGGCTAGCGCTGGCTACGAGCAGTACTTC | CASSFTASAGYEQYF | TRBJ2-7 | NA | NA | 15 | TRBV6-5
TGTGCCAGCAGCACGACTAGCGGGTCTCTAAGCGGCACAGATACGCAGTATTTT | CASSTTSGSLSGTDTQYF | TRBJ2-3 | few | TRBD2 | 18 | TRBV9
TGTGCCAGCAGCCAATCGGGACTAGCGGGGAGAAGTCAGTACTTC | CASSQSGLAGRSQYF | TRBJ2-7 | once | TRBD2 | 15 | TRBV5-4
TGTGCCACCAGCCTCCTTCTATCTGGAAACACCATATATTTT | CATSLLLSGNTIYF | TRBJ1-3 | once | NA | 14 | TRBV15
TGTGCCAGCAGTGAACAGGGCCACTCTGGAAACACCATATATTTT | CASSEQGHSGNTIYF | TRBJ1-3 | NA | NA | 15 | TRBV7-6
TGTGCCAGCGCGCTAGCGGGAGCTAACACCGGGGAGCTGTTTTTT | CASALAGANTGELFF | TRBJ2-2 | few | TRBD2 | 15 | TRBV27
TGTGCCAGCAGCTTATATGCAGCGTACAGGGCCTCCGAGCAGTACTTC | CASSLYAAYRASEQYF | TRBJ2-7 | NA | NA | 16 | TRBV7-2